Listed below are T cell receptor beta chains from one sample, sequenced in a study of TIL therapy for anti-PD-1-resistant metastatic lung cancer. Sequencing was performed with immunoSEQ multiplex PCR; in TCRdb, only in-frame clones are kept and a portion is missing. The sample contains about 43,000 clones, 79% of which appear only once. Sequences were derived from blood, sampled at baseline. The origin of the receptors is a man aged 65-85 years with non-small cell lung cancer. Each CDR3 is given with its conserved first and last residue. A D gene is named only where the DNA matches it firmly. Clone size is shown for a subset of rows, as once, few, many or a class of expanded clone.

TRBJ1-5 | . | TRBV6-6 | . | CASRNSRVDNQPQHF | TGTGCCAGCAGAAATTCCAGGGTGGACAATCAGCCCCAGCATTTT
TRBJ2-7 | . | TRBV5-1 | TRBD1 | CASRAQGANTYEQYF | TGCGCCAGCAGGGCCCAGGGGGCGAATACCTACGAGCAGTACTTC
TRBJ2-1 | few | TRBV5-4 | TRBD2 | CASSLRLASNEQFF | TGTGCCAGCAGCTTGAGACTAGCGTCCAATGAGCAGTTCTTC
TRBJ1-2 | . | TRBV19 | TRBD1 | CASSNPGGYGYTF | TGTGCCAGTAGTAATCCAGGGGGCTATGGCTACACCTTC
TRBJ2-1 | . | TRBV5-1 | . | CASRQGAGSSYNEQFF | TGCGCCAGCAGACAGGGCGCTGGAAGCTCCTACAATGAGCAGTTCTTC
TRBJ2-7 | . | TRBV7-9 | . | CASSYSGITYEQYF | TGTGCCAGCAGCTACTCCGGGATTACCTACGAGCAGTACTTC
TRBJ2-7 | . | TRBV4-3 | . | CASSQETVGSYEQYF | TGCGCCAGCAGCCAAGAGACAGTGGGCAGTTACGAGCAGTACTTC
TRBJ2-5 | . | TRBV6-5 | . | CASPLRARDQETQYF | TGTGCCAGCCCTCTAAGGGCCAGAGACCAAGAGACCCAGTACTTC
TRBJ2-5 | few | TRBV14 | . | CASSQRETQYF | TGTGCCAGCAGCCAAAGGGAGACCCAGTACTTC
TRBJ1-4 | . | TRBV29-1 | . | CSVVGTSNEKLFF | TGCAGCGTTGTCGGGACTTCTAATGAAAAACTGTTTTTT
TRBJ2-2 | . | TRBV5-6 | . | CASSFGVRGTGELFF | TGTGCCAGCAGCTTTGGGGTCAGAGGCACCGGGGAGCTGTTTTTT
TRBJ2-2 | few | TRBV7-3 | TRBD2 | CASSSGLAGPSGELFF | TGTGCCAGCAGCTCGGGACTAGCGGGGCCCTCCGGGGAGCTGTTTTTT
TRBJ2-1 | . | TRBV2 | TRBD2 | CASLLAGGHEQFF | TGTGCCAGCTTGCTAGCGGGAGGACATGAGCAGTTCTTC
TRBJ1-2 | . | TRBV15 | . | CATSRDEVRSYGYTF | TGTGCCACCAGCAGAGATGAAGTCAGGAGCTATGGCTACACCTTC
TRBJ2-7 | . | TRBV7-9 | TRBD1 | CASSLAGGKSYEQYF | TGTGCCAGCAGCTTAGCAGGGGGCAAATCCTACGAGCAGTACTTC
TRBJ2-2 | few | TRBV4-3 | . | CASSQEGGETNTGELFF | TGCGCCAGCAGCCAAGAAGGCGGGGAAACAAACACCGGGGAGCTGTTTTTT
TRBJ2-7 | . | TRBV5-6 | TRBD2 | CASKAGGSEQYF | TGTGCCAGCAAGGCGGGAGGATCCGAGCAGTACTTC
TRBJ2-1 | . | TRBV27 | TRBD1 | CASTGGAGAYNEQFF | TGTGCCAGCACAGGGGGCGCGGGCGCCTACAATGAGCAGTTCTTC
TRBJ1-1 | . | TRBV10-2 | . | CASSAPGPNTEAFF | TGCGCCAGCAGTGCACCGGGACCAAACACTGAAGCTTTCTTT
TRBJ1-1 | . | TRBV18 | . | CASSPPKRTEAFF | TGTGCCAGCTCACCACCAAAGAGGACTGAAGCTTTCTTT
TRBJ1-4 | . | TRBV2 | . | CASSAAGAPGEKLFF | TGTGCCAGCAGTGCCGCGGGGGCGCCGGGGGAAAAACTGTTTTTT
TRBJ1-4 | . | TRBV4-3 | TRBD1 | CASSGQGGQTNEKLFF | TGCGCCAGCAGCGGACAGGGCGGGCAGACTAATGAAAAACTGTTTTTT
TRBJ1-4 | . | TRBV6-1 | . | CASSSRGGLNEKLFF | TGTGCCAGCAGTTCCCGGGGCGGCCTTAATGAAAAACTGTTTTTT
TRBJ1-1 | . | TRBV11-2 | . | CASSLQGRTEAFF | TGTGCCAGCAGCTTACAGGGTCGCACTGAAGCTTTCTTT
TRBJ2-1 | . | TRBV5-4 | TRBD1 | CASSSQGDANEQFF | TGTGCCAGCAGCTCTCAGGGGGATGCGAATGAGCAGTTCTTC
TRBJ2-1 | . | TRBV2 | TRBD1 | CASSEWGFGQGKKVGSYNEQFF | TGTGCCAGCAGTGAGTGGGGGTTTGGACAGGGGAAAAAAGTCGGCTCCTACAATGAGCAGTTCTTC
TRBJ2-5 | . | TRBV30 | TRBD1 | CAWSHSGTGDETQYF | TGTGCCTGGAGTCACTCCGGGACAGGTGATGAGACCCAGTACTTC
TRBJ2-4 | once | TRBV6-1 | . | CASSERAGQRKYF | TGTGCCAGCAGTGAACGGGCAGGGCAGCGTAAGTACTTC
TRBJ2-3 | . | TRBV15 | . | CATSRDLGTDTQYF | TGTGCCACCAGCAGAGACCTCGGGACAGATACGCAGTATTTT
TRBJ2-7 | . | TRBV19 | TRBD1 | CASSTTGTGPEQYF | TGTGCCAGTAGTACCACCGGGACAGGCCCCGAGCAGTACTTC
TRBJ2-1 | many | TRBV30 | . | CAWSVRRLPAYNEQFF | TGTGCCTGGAGTGTACGAAGACTACCCGCCTACAATGAGCAGTTCTTC
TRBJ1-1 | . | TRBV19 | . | CASTDGPFMNTEAFF | TGTGCCAGTACGGACGGACCCTTCATGAACACTGAAGCTTTCTTT
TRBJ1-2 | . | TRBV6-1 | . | CASREPGRDYGYTF | TGTGCCAGCAGAGAGCCGGGACGGGACTATGGCTACACCTTC
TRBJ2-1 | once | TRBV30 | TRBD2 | CAWTSGRTYNEQFF | TGTGCCTGGACTAGCGGGAGGACCTACAATGAGCAGTTCTTC
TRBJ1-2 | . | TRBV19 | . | CASSIGRTEANYGYTF | TGTGCCAGTAGTATAGGGAGGACCGAAGCTAACTATGGCTACACCTTC
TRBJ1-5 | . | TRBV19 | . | CASSTPHSNQPQHF | TGTGCCAGTAGTACTCCCCACAGCAATCAGCCCCAGCATTTT
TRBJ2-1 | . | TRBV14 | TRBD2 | CASSLPGLASYNEQFF | TGTGCCAGCAGCCTACCGGGACTAGCATCCTACAATGAGCAGTTCTTC
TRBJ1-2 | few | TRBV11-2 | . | CASSSLSGGAVKWNYGYTF | TGTGCCAGCAGCTCCCTTTCGGGAGGGGCGGTAAAATGGAACTATGGCTACACCTTC